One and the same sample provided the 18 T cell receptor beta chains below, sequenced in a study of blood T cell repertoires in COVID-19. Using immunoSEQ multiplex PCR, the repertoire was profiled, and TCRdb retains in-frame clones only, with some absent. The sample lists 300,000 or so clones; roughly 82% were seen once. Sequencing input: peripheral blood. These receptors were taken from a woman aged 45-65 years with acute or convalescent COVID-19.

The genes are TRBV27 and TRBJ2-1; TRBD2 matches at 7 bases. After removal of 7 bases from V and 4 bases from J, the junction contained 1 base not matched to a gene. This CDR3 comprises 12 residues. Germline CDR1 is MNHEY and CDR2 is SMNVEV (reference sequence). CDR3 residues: CASTGGYNEQFF. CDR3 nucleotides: TGTGCCAGCACCGGGGGGTACAATGAGCAGTTCTTC.

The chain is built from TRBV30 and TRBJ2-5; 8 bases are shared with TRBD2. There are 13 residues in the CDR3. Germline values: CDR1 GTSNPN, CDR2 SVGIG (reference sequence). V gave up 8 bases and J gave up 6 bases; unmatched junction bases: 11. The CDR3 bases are TGTGCCCGGGGGGGGGCGGGCGCTCAGACCCAGTACTTC. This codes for CARGGAGAQTQYF.

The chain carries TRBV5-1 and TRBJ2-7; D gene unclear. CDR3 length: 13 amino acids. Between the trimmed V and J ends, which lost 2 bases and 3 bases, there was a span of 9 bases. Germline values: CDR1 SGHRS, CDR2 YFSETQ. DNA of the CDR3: TGCGCCAGCAGCTTTTATCTGAGCTACGAGCAGTACTTC. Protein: CASSFYLSYEQYF.

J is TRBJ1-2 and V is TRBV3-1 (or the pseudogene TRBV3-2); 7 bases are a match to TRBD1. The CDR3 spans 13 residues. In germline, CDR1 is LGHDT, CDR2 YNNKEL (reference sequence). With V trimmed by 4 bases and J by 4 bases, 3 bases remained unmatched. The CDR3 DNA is TGTGCCAGCAGCCGGGACAGCCCCTATGGCTACACCTTC. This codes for CASSRDSPYGYTF.

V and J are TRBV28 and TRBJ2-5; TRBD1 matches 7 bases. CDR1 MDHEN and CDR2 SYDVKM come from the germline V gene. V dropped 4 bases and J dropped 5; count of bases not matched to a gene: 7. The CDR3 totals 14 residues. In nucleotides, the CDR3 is TGTGCCAGCAGTTCCCCGGGACAGTCCGAGACCCAGTACTTC. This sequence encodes CASSSPGQSETQYF.

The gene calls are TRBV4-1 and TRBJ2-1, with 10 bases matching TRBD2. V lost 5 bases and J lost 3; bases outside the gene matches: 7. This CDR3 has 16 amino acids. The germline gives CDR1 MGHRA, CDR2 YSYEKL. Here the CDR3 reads CASSYPGTSDYNEQFF. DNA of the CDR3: TGCGCCAGCAGCTACCCCGGGACTAGCGACTACAATGAGCAGTTCTTC.

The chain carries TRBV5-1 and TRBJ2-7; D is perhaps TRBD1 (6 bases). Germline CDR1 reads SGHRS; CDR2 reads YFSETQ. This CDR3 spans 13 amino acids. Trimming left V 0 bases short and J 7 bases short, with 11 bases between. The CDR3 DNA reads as TGCGCCAGCAGCTTGGTACAGGGTTGGGAGCAGTACTTC. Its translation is CASSLVQGWEQYF.

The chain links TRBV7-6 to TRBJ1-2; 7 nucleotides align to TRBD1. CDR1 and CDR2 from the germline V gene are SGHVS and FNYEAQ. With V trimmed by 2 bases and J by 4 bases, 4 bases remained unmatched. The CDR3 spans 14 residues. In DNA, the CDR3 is TGTGCCAGCAGCTTATCAGGGGGAAGCTATGGCTACACCTTC. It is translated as CASSLSGGSYGYTF. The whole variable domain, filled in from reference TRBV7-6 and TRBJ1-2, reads GAGVSQSPRYKVTKRGQDVALRCDPISGHVSLYWYRQALGQGPEFLTYFNYEAQQDKSGLPNDRFSAERPEGSISTLTIQRTEQRDSAMYRCASSLSGGSYGYTFGSGTRLTVV.

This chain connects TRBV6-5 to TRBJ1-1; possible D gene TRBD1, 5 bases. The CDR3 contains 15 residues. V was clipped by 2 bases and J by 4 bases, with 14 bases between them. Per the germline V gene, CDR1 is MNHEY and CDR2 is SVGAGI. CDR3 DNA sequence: TGTGCCAGCAGTTACGGCCCGACGGGGGGCACTGAAGCTTTCTTT. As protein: CASSYGPTGGTEAFF.

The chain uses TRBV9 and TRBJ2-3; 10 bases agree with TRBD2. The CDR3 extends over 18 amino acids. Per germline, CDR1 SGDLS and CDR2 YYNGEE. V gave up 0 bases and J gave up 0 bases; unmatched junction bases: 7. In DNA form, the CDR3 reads TGTGCCAGCAGCGTAGCTCCGGGGACTAGCGTAAGCACAGATACGCAGTATTTT. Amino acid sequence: CASSVAPGTSVSTDTQYF.

The CDR3 coding sequence is TGTGCCAGCAGCTTACACTACGAGCAGTACTTC. This encodes CASSLHYEQYF. The gene calls are TRBV7-9 and TRBJ2-7, with unresolved D. V was shortened by 2 bases and J by 3 bases, with 2 bases between the two germline ends. The CDR3 totals 11 residues. From germline, CDR1 is SEHNR and CDR2 FQNEAQ (reference sequence).

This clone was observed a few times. CDR3 in amino acids: CSVARQVSNTEAFF. Here the CDR3 DNA reads TGCAGCGTTGCCCGACAGGTCTCGAACACTGAAGCTTTCTTT. The chain links TRBV29-1 to TRBJ1-1; TRBD1 might be the D (6 bases). This CDR3 region has 14 residues. Germline CDR1 and CDR2: SQVTM and ANQGSEA. The V end lost 4 bases, the J end lost 1 base, and 13 bases lay between the germline ends.

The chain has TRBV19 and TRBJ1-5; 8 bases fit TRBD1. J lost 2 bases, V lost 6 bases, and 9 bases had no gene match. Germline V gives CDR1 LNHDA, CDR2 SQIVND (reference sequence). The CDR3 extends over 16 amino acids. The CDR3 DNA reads TGTGCCAGTAGCCTCCGACAGGGACAGGGCAATCAGCCCCAGCATTTT. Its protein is CASSLRQGQGNQPQHF. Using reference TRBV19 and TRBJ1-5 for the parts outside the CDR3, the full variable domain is DGGITQSPKYLFRKEGQNVTLSCEQNLNHDAMYWYRQDPGQGLRLIYYSQIVNDFQKGDIAEGYSVSREKKESFPLTVTSAQKNPTAFYLCASSLRQGQGNQPQHFGDGTRLSIL.

For the CDR3, the DNA is TGTGCCAGCAGCCTGTGGACAGGGGATGATACGCAGTATTTT. Its translation: CASSLWTGDDTQYF. This chain connects TRBV13 to TRBJ2-3, with TRBD1 matching 9 bases. Germline CDR1 PRHDT, CDR2 FYEKMQ (reference sequence). The CDR3 runs to 14 residues. V was pared by 5 bases and J by 6 bases, with 6 bases of the junction left unmatched. Together with reference TRBV13 and TRBJ2-3, the CDR3 gives the full variable domain: AAGVIQSPRHLIKEKRETATLKCYPIPRHDTVYWYQQGPGQDPQFLISFYEKMQSDKGSIPDRFSAQQFSDYHSELNMSSLELGDSALYFCASSLWTGDDTQYFGPGTRLTVL.

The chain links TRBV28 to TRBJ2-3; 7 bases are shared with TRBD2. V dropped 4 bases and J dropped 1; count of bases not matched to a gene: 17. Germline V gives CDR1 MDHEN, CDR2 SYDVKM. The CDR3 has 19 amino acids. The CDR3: CASSSQAPVQRDRTDTQYF. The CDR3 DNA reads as TGTGCCAGCAGTTCCCAAGCCCCAGTGCAGCGGGACCGCACAGATACGCAGTATTTT.

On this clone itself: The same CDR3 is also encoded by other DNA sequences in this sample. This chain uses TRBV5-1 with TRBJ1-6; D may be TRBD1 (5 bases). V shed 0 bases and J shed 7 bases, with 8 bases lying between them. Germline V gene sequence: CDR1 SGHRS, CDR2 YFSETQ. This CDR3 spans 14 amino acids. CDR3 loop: CASSLGQNNSPLHF. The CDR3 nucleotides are TGCGCCAGCAGCTTGGGACAGAACAATTCACCCCTCCACTTT.

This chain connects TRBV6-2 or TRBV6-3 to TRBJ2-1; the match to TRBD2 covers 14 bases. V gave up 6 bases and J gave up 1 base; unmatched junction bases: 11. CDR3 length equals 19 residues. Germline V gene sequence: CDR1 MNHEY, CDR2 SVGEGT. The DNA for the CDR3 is TGTGCCAGCAGCCCTGGGACTAGCGGGAGAACGAGGTCCTACAATGAGCAGTTCTTC. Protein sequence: CASSPGTSGRTRSYNEQFF.

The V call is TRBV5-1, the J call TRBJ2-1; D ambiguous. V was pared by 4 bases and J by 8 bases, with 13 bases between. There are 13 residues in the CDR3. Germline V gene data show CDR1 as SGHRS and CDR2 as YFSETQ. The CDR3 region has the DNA TGCGCCAGCAGCCCTGGGTCCCTAGATGAGCAGTTCTTC. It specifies CASSPGSLDEQFF.